Listed here are 2 T cell receptor beta chains from one sample, sequenced in a study of T cell repertoires in cytomegalovirus infection. Each CDR3 protein is one row after TCRdb ran MiXCR on the reads. The table has 370,000 or so distinct CDR3 sequences, around a third seen once. These receptors are not linked to any known antigen. This specimen consisted of cultured PBMCs, obtained from culture after CMV antigen stimulation. The receptors originated from a human donor in good health (CMV status not recorded). Some clones in this sample may be carry-over from other donors' samples.

This clonotype was recorded a few times. The V and J genes are TRBV7-2 and TRBJ1-3; no clear D. The length of the CDR3 is 15 residues. CDR1 and CDR2 from the germline V gene are SGHTA and FQGNSA. Trimming shortened V by 0 bases and J by 4 bases, and 10 bases separated the two germline ends. The CDR3 DNA reads TGTGCCAGCAGCTTAGCGGCGGAATCGGGAAACACCATATATTTT. Protein sequence: CASSLAAESGNTIYF.

This clonotype was seen more than once but under ten times. V gene TRBV12-3 or TRBV12-4 combines with J gene TRBJ2-7; 10 bases are shared with TRBD2. CDR3 length: 15 residues. The junction had 6 bases not matched to a gene; V was cut back by 6 bases and J by 1 base. The DNA for the CDR3 is TGTGCCAGCAGCCCAAGCGGGAGGGTTTCCTACGAGCAGTACGTC. Its protein is CASSPSGRVSYEQYV.